Sequencing of this TCR beta chain was carried out in a study of T cell repertoires in cytomegalovirus infection. Study summary: Both CMV infection and a matching HLA type were indicated by public TCR beta signatures. Broader study findings: Carriers of CMV and the relevant HLA type were discriminated by public TCR beta frequency.

Points on this clonotype: Its antigen is as yet unknown.

Per germline, CDR1 DFQATT and CDR2 SNEGSKA (reference sequence). V was clipped by 6 bases and J by 4 bases, with 9 bases between them. This CDR3 is built from 12 residues. TCRdb independently ran MiXCR on the reads; one entry per CDR3 protein. The table lists hundreds of thousands of distinct CDR3 sequences, approximately 24% of them singletons. The sequenced sample was CD8+ T cells from PBMCs. The genes are TRBV20-1 and TRBJ2-2; perhaps TRBD1 as D (5 bases). This TCR was recovered from a human donor in good health (CMV status not recorded). Some clones in this sample may be carry-over from other donors' samples. The CDR3 is CSAYRSTGELFF. CDR3 in DNA: TGCAGTGCATACAGGTCCACCGGGGAGCTGTTTTTT.